The 2 T cell receptor beta chains below were found in one sample sequenced in a study of cytomegalovirus exposure and HLA in healthy donors. PCR employed 60 Vbeta and 13 Jbeta primers. TCRdb keeps only in-frame clones here, not all; method: immunoSEQ multiplex PCR. Among more than 80,000 clones listed, about four fifths were seen once. Source material: PBMCs. These receptors all come from a man aged 50 or older in good health and CMV-seronegative.

This clone was found a few times. V gene TRBV5-6 combines with J gene TRBJ2-5, with 7 positions matching TRBD1. CDR1 is SGHDT and CDR2 is YYEEEE in the germline V gene. The length of the CDR3 is 13 residues. The junction had 4 bases not matched to a gene; V was cut back by 6 bases and J by 2 bases. The CDR3 nucleotides read TGTGCCAGCACTCCGGGACAGCAAGAGACCCAGTACTTC. This codes for CASTPGQQETQYF.

V and J are TRBV7-9 and TRBJ1-5; the D is unclear. This CDR3 comprises 12 residues. The ends were cut back, 5 bases at V and 4 bases at J, with 6 bases in the middle. Germline V gene sequence: CDR1 SEHNR, CDR2 FQNEAQ (reference sequence). CDR3 in amino acids: CASSRGNQPQHF. CDR3 bases: TGTGCCAGCAGCCGAGGTAATCAGCCCCAGCATTTT. The whole variable domain, filled in from reference TRBV7-9 and TRBJ1-5, reads DTGVSQNPRHKITKRGQNVTFRCDPISEHNRLYWYRQTLGQGPEFLTYFQNEAQLEKSRLLSDRFSAERPKGSFSTLEIQRTEQGDSAMYLCASSRGNQPQHFGDGTRLSIL.